The entry below describes one T cell receptor (beta chain). Its binding antigen is unknown. No much larger clonotype is one base removed from it; base qualities were not supplied. Each collaborating institution followed its own protocols to collect whole blood in K2EDTA tubes. Collaborator samples were shipped for TCRbeta analysis as frozen whole blood, isolated PBMCs, or DNA extracted from either sample type. The sample originates from a study of blood T cell repertoires in COVID-19 (dated by TCRdb to the early 2020s). Regarding the research as a whole: Collaborator samples came from the United States, Italy and Spain and covered acute and convalescent phases of COVID-19. Subjects who had been exposed to COVID-19, were actively infected with it, or had recovered from it provided the deeply sampled blood TCRbeta repertoires that made up the dataset. Nearly every sample came with metadata listing a de-identified subject ID, COVID-19 status, age in years and sex. The repertoires were made available in a free public database intended to serve as a resource for research on the immune response to SARS-CoV-2. Where HLA class I and class II types were available, the types were taken from metadata supplied by the sample provider, not from assay-based typing. The material from the prospective study consisted of cDNA or gDNA derived from T cells, B-cell-depleted T cells, or PBMCs. Samples came from the ongoing ImmuneRACE study (first 160 participants) plus 1,254 subjects from 6 global collaborators.

V is cut by 1 base and J by 0 bases, and the space between the germline ends is 13 bases. The germline V gene yields SGHDT for CDR1 and YYEEEE for CDR2. Reading from cysteine to phenylalanine, the CDR3 counts 16 amino acids. Just the 48-base CDR3 DNA is kept, in frame starting at base 1. TCRbeta CDR3 regions were amplified from genomic DNA by means of the immunoSEQ Assay, a bias-controlled multiplex PCR. In the authors' own workflow: Nucleated cell counts per sample were estimated from amplification of reference gene primers within the assay. To quantify the absolute abundance of each unique TCRbeta CDR3 rearrangement, sequence reads were collapsed and filtered. For each sample, productive Simpson clonality was calculated as the square root of Simpson's diversity index across productive rearrangements. The immuneACCESS repertoire file appears here via TCRdb, limited to in-frame rearrangements. These files lack a portion of the clones; in checked studies, under half of the deficit traces to unresolved V genes, and the cause of the others is not known. V and J calls and clone size come straight from that table; D and trimming were deduced from the DNA. In all, the sample holds about 100,000 clones, and less than 75% of those were seen once. The top ten clones comprise less than 2% of the sample.

The research as a whole found: How much clinical and demographic metadata was included differed by source and by participant, and the metadata was provided uncurated.

This sequence originates from a woman in her forties with acute or convalescent COVID-19. The material sequenced was peripheral blood. The chain couples TRBV5-6 to TRBJ1-2; no D gene can be assigned with confidence. The nucleotides are TGTGCCAGCAGCTTGTACCGTACAGCCGCTAACTATGGCTACACCTTC. Its translation reads: CASSLYRTAANYGYTF.